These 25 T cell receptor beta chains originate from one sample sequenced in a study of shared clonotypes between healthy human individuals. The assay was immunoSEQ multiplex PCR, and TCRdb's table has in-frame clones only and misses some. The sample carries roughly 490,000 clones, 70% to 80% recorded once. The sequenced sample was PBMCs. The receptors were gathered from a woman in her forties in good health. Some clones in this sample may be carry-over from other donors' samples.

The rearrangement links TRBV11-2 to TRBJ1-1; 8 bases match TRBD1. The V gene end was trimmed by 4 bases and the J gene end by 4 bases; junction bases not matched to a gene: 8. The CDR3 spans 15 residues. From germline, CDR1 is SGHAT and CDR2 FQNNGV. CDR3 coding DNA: TGTGCCAGCAGCTCCCCGAGGACAGGGAGCACTGAAGCTTTCTTT. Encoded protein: CASSSPRTGSTEAFF. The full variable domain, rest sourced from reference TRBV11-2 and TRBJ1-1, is EAGVAQSPRYKIIEKRQSVAFWCNPISGHATLYWYQQILGQGPKLLIQFQNNGVVDDSQLPKDRFSAERLKGVDSTLKIQPAKLEDSAVYLCASSSPRTGSTEAFFGQGTRLTVV.

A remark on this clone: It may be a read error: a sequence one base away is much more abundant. CDR3 bases: TGTGCCAGCAGTTACTCCCCGGGGGGTAGCGCCGAGCAGTACTTC. Protein: CASSYSPGGSAEQYF. The chain combines TRBV6-6 with TRBJ2-7, with 7 bases fitting TRBD2. The germline gives CDR1 MNHNY, CDR2 SVGAGI (reference sequence). The CDR3 contains 15 residues. Losses at the gene ends were 0 bases for V and 6 bases for J; bases not matched to a gene: 8.

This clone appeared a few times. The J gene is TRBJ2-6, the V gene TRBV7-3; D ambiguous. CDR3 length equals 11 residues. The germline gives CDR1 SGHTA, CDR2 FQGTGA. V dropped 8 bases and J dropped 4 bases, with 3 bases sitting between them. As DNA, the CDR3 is TGTGCCAGCTCCGGGGCCAACGTCCTGACTTTC. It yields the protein CASSGANVLTF.

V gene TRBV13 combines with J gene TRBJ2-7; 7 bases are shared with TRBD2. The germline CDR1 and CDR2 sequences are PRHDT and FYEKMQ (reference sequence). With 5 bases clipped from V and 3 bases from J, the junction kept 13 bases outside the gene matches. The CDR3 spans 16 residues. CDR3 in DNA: TGTGCCAGCAGCCAAGAGGGGCTAGCGGCTGACTACGAGCAGTACTTC. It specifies CASSQEGLAADYEQYF.

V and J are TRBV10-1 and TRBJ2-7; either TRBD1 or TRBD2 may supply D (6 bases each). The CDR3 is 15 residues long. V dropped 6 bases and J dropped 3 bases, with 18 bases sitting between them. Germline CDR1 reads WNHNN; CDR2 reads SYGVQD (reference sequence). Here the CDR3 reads CASSDFRLGGYEQYF. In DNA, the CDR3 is TGCGCCAGCAGCGATTTTCGACTAGGGGGCTACGAGCAGTACTTC.

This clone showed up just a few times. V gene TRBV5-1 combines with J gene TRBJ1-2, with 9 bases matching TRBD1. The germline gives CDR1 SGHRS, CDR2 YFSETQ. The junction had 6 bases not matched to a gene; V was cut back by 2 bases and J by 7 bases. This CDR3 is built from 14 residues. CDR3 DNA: TGCGCCAGCAGCTTCGGACAGGGGCAAGCTGGCTACACCTTC. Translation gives CASSFGQGQAGYTF.

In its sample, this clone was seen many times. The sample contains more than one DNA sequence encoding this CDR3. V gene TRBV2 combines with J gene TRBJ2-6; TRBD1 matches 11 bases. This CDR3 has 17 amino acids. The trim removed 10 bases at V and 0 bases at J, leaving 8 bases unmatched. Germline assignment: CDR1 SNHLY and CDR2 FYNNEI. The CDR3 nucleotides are TGTGCCACATCCGGGACAGGGGGATCCTCTGGGGCCAACGTCCTGACTTTC. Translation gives CATSGTGGSSGANVLTF.

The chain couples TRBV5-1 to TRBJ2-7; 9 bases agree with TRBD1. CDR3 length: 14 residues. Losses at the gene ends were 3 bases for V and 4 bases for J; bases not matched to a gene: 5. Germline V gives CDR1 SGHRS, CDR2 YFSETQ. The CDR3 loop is CASSYGTGTYEQYF. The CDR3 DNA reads TGCGCCAGCAGCTATGGGACAGGGACGTACGAGCAGTACTTC.

The CDR3 loop reads CASSEGNRGLDTQYF. The CDR3 DNA reads as TGCGCCAGCAGTGAAGGGAACAGGGGGTTGGATACGCAGTATTTT. The V gene is TRBV10-1, the J gene TRBJ2-3, with 8 bases identical to TRBD1. CDR1 and CDR2 (germline): WNHNN, SYGVQD (reference sequence). CDR3 length: 15 residues. With 3 bases clipped from V and 6 bases from J, the junction kept 8 bases outside the gene matches.

The CDR3 sequence: CASSPWDSYEQYF. In DNA form, the CDR3 reads TGTGCCAGCAGCCCGTGGGACAGCTACGAGCAGTACTTC. The chain is built from TRBV4-2 and TRBJ2-7, with 7 bases that match TRBD1. V trimming: 4 bases; J trimming: 3 bases; junction bases outside the gene matches: 3. CDR1 is LGHNA, CDR2 YNFKEQ, per germline. CDR3 size: 13 residues.

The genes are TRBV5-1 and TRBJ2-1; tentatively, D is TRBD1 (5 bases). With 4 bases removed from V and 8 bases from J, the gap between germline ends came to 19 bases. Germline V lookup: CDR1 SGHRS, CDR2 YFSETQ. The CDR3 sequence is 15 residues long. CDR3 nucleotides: TGCGCCAGCAGCCTAGGACAAACTCCCGGCGATGAGCAGTTCTTC. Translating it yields CASSLGQTPGDEQFF.

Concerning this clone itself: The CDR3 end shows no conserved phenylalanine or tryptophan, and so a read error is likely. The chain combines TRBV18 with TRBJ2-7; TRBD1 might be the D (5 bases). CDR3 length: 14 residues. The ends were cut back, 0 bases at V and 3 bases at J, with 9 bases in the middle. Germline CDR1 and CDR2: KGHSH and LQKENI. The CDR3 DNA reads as TGTGCCAGCTCACCACCGGACATACTCTACGAGCAGTACCTC. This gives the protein CASSPPDILYEQYL.

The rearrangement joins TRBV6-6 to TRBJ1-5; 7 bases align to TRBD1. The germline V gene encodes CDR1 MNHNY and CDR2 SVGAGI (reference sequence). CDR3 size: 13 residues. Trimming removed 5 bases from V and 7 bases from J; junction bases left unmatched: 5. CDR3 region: CASSRDSEQPQHF. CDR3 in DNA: TGTGCCAGCAGTCGGGACAGTGAGCAGCCCCAGCATTTT.

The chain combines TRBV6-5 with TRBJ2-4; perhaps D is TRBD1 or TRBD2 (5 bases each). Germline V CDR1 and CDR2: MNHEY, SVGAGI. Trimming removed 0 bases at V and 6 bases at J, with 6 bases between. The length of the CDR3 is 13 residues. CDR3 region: CASSYSRGNIQYF. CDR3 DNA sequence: TGTGCCAGCAGTTACTCGAGGGGAAACATTCAGTACTTC.

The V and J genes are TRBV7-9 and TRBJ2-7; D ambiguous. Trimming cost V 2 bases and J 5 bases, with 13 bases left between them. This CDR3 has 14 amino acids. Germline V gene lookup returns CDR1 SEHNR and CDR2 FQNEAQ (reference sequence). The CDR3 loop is CASSLQNRRDEQYF. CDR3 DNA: TGTGCCAGCAGCTTACAGAATCGGAGAGACGAGCAGTACTTC.

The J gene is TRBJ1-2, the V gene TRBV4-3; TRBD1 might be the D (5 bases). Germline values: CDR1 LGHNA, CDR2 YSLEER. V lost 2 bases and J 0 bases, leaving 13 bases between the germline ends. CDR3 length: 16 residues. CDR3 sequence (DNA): TGCGCCAGCAGCCAATCACCGGGGGGGGCTAACTATGGCTACACCTTC. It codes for CASSQSPGGANYGYTF.

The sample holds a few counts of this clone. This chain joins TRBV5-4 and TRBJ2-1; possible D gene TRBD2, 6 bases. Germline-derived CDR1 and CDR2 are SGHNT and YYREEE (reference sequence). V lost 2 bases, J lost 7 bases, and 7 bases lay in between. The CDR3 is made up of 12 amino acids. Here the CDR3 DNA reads TGTGCCAGCAGCTTCGGAGGGAATGAGCAGTTCTTC. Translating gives CASSFGGNEQFF.

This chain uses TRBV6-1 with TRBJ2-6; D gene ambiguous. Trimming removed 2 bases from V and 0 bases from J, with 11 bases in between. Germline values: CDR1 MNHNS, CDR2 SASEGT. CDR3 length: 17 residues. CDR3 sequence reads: CASSEISRGSGANVLTF. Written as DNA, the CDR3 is TGTGCCAGCAGTGAAATAAGTCGAGGCTCTGGGGCCAACGTCCTGACTTTC.

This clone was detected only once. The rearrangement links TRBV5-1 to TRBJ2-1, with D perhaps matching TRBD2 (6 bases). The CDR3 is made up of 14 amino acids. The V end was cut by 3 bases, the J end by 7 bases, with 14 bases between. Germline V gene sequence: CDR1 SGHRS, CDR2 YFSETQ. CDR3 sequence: CASSWDSRVNEQFF. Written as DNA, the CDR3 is TGCGCCAGCAGCTGGGACTCCAGGGTTAATGAGCAGTTCTTC.

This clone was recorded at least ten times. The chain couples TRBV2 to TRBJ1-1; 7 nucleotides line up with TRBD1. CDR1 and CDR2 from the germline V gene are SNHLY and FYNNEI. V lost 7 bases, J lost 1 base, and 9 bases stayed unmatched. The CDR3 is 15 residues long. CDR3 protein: CASIEQGQSNTEAFF. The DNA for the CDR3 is TGTGCCAGCATAGAGCAGGGACAGTCGAACACTGAAGCTTTCTTT.

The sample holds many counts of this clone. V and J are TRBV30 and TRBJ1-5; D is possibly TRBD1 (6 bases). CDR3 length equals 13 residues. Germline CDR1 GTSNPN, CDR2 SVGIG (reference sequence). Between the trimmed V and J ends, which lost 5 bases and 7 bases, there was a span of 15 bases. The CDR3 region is CAWDTGKGQPQHF. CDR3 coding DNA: TGTGCCTGGGATACAGGGAAAGGGCAGCCCCAGCATTTT.

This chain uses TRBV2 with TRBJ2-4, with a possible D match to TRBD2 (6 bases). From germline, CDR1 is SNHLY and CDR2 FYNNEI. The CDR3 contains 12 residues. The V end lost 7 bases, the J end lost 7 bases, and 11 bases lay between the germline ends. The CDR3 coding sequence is TGTGCCAGCACCCAGGACTACAACATTCAGTACTTC. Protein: CASTQDYNIQYF.

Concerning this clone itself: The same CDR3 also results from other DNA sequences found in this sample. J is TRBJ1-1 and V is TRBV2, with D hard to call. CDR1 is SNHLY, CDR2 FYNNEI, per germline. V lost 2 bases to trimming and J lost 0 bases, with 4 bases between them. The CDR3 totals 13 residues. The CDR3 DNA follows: TGTGCCAGCAGTGAACGCGTGAACACTGAAGCTTTCTTT. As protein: CASSERVNTEAFF.

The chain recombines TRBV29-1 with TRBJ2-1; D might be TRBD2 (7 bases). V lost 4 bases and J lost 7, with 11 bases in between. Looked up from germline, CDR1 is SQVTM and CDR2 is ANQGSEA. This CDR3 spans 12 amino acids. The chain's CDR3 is CSVGGGANEQFF. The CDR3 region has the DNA TGCAGCGTTGGTGGGGGGGCGAATGAGCAGTTCTTC.

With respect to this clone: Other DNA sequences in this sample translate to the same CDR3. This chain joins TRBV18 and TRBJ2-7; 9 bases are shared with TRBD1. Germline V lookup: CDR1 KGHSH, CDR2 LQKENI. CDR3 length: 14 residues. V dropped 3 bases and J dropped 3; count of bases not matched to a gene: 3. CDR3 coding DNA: TGTGCCAGCTCACCTCCGGGACAGGGCTACGAGCAGTACTTC. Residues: CASSPPGQGYEQYF.